Listed here is a single TCR beta chain. This clonotype was counted ten times or more. This clone's antigen is unknown. The sample holds no much larger clone one base away, and base qualities are not on file. The data belong to a study of kidney transplant recipient with SARS-CoV-2 infection (dated by TCRdb to the early 2020s). Germline trimming amounts to 1 base on V and 3 bases on J, with 12 as the count of junction bases outside the gene matches. The CDR3 covers 19 residues, taking in both the cysteine and the phenylalanine. The read is trimmed to its CDR3 DNA, 57 bases read in frame from base 1. According to the germline V gene (reference sequence), CDR1 reads LNHDA and CDR2 reads SQIVND. Interpreted using the paper, the time point label stands for: pre-pandemic baseline sample and day 111 after first positive SARS-CoV-2 test. TCRdb records Illumina MiSeq as the sequencer. Profiling of the peripheral T cell repertoire targeted human TCRbeta genes. Per the original workflow: Beta-binomial modelling was used to test for differences in clonotype abundance while accounting for variability over time. Expanded clonotypes were screened against the ImmuneCODE reference database of SARS-CoV-2-associated TCRs and were mapped to viral genome regions. Further repertoire analyses covered TRBV gene usage, CDR3 length, CDR3 amino acid overlap between time points, clonotype abundance distributions and Jaccard similarity. TCRdb reworked the public reads: Q25 trimming with fastp, MiXCR clone assembly, productive beta chains retained. Identical CDR3 protein sequences are pooled into one entry, listed with their most common genes and DNA. The V and J calls were determined by TCRdb, not by the authors. A total of about 240,000 distinct CDR3 sequences appear in this sample, about 28% of them only once. Clones ranked in the top ten supply roughly 7% of the sample.

The sample was a blood sample, taken at baseline and around day 110 from a kidney transplant recipient. The V and J genes are TRBV19 and TRBJ1-5; the junction holds 10 bases that match TRBD1. The receptor was isolated from a male patient aged 30 to 39 who had COVID-19 and was a kidney transplant recipient. It is possible that, after a transplant, some T cells come from the graft donor. The CDR3 region reads CASSIAPLPTGGLNQPQHF. The base sequence is TGTGCCAGTAGTATAGCCCCACTCCCGACAGGGGGCCTCAATCAGCCCCAGCATTTT. Where the CDR3 stops, the reference TRBV19 and TRBJ1-5 genes take over; the full variable domain is DGGITQSPKYLFRKEGQNVTLSCEQNLNHDAMYWYRQDPGQGLRLIYYSQIVNDFQKGDIAEGYSVSREKKESFPLTVTSAQKNPTAFYLCASSIAPLPTGGLNQPQHFGDGTRLSIL.